These 17 T cell receptor beta chains came from one sample sequenced in a study of blood T cell repertoires in COVID-19. This table comes from immunoSEQ multiplex PCR, and its TCRdb copy is limited to in-frame clones, with some not included. The data hold over 300,000 clones, with approximately 85% observed a single time. The material sequenced was PBMCs or T cells enriched from blood (not recorded which). All receptors derive from a man in his thirties or forties who had recovered from COVID-19.

This rearrangement joins TRBV13 to TRBJ1-6; 9 bases agree with TRBD1. The ends lost 0 bases at V and 9 bases at J; junction bases unmatched: 3. Germline lookup yields CDR1 PRHDT and CDR2 FYEKMQ (reference sequence). The CDR3 covers 15 residues. CDR3 amino acids: CASSLGGTGFSPLHF. The CDR3 DNA reads TGTGCCAGCAGCTTAGGCGGGACAGGGTTTTCACCCCTCCACTTT. The complete variable domain, with remaining parts taken from reference TRBV13 and TRBJ1-6, reads AAGVIQSPRHLIKEKRETATLKCYPIPRHDTVYWYQQGPGQDPQFLISFYEKMQSDKGSIPDRFSAQQFSDYHSELNMSSLELGDSALYFCASSLGGTGFSPLHFGNGTRLTVT.

The CDR3 DNA sequence: TGTGCCAGCAGCTTAGAGGGGGCTGGAGAGACCCAGTACTTC. This sequence encodes CASSLEGAGETQYF. The chain combines TRBV7-3 with TRBJ2-5; TRBD1 aligns across 7 bases. Germline V gene lookup returns CDR1 SGHTA and CDR2 FQGTGA. V shed 2 bases, J shed 4 bases, and the junction held 4 bases outside the gene matches. The CDR3 totals 14 residues. The full variable domain, rest sourced from reference TRBV7-3 and TRBJ2-5, is GAGVSQTPSNKVTEKGKYVELRCDPISGHTALYWYRQSLGQGPEFLIYFQGTGAADDSGLPNDRFFAVRPEGSVSTLKIQRTERGDSAVYLCASSLEGAGETQYFGPGTRLLVL.

The genes are TRBV16 and TRBJ1-1; no firm D call. Trimming took off 4 bases at V and 11 bases at J, with 11 bases between the two ends. The germline gives CDR1 KGHSY, CDR2 FQNENV. The CDR3 spans 11 residues. The CDR3 sequence is CASSPNSYAFF. Written as DNA, the CDR3 is TGTGCCAGCAGCCCTAACAGTTACGCTTTCTTT.

The V gene is TRBV7-3, the J gene TRBJ2-2, with a weak D call TRBD1 (6 bases). From germline, CDR1 is SGHTA and CDR2 FQGTGA. The CDR3 runs to 14 residues. Trimming stripped 5 bases from V and 4 bases from J, with 11 bases between. The CDR3 bases are TGTGCCAGCAGCACGACAGGTCCCACCGGGGAGCTGTTTTTT. Protein: CASSTTGPTGELFF.

The V gene is TRBV7-8, the J gene TRBJ2-3, with 8 bases that match TRBD2. CDR1 and CDR2 (germline): SGHVS, FQNEAQ. V shed 3 bases and J 1 base; nucleotides not matched to a gene: 9. The length of the CDR3 is 17 residues. CDR3 region: CASSFPKAGARTDTQYF. The CDR3 DNA sequence: TGTGCCAGCAGCTTCCCTAAAGCGGGGGCGCGCACAGATACGCAGTATTTT.

J is TRBJ2-2 and V is TRBV30; D is possibly TRBD2 (6 bases). Per the germline V gene, CDR1 is GTSNPN and CDR2 is SVGIG (reference sequence). The ends were cut back, 3 bases at V and 3 bases at J, with 17 bases in the middle. The CDR3 consists of 16 residues. This chain's CDR3 is CAWSEEAGGYTGELFF. The CDR3 DNA is TGTGCCTGGAGCGAGGAAGCGGGCGGGTACACCGGGGAGCTGTTTTTT.

The chain joins TRBV7-9 to TRBJ1-1, with TRBD1 identical over 7 bases. V was clipped by 5 bases and J by 0 bases; unmatched bases: 9. The CDR3 totals 16 residues. The germline gives CDR1 SEHNR, CDR2 FQNEAQ (reference sequence). The CDR3 sequence is CASSPRRGLMNTEAFF. For the CDR3, the DNA is TGTGCCAGCAGCCCAAGGAGGGGGCTAATGAACACTGAAGCTTTCTTT.

The chain couples TRBV19 to TRBJ2-1, with TRBD2 identical over 9 bases. Germline trimming cut 3 bases from V and 2 bases from J; bases unmatched to any gene: 14. The CDR3 sequence is 19 residues long. Germline CDR1 is LNHDA and CDR2 is SQIVND (reference sequence). The DNA of the CDR3 is TGTGCCAGTAGTATTATTGGGGTTGGCGGGGGGGTTACCTACAATGAGCAGTTCTTC. Translation gives CASSIIGVGGGVTYNEQFF.

The chain is built from TRBV25-1 and TRBJ1-6; D is possibly TRBD1 (5 bases). Looked up from germline, CDR1 is MGHDK and CDR2 is SYGVNS. The CDR3 loop spans 14 amino acids. With 3 bases removed from V and 5 bases from J, the gap between germline ends came to 8 bases. DNA for the CDR3: TGTGCCAGCAGTGAGGGACTGAATAATTCACCCCTCCACTTT. Protein sequence: CASSEGLNNSPLHF.

The chain joins TRBV15 to TRBJ1-5; D is ambiguous. In germline, CDR1 is LNHNV, CDR2 YYDKDF (reference sequence). V was pared by 0 bases and J by 8 bases, with 14 bases between. This CDR3 spans 15 amino acids. CDR3 sequence (DNA): TGTGCCACCAGCAGAGATCTGGGGAGATGGGAGCCCCAGCATTTT. This codes for CATSRDLGRWEPQHF. Together with reference TRBV15 and TRBJ1-5, the CDR3 gives the full variable domain: DAMVIQNPRYQVTQFGKPVTLSCSQTLNHNVMYWYQQKSSQAPKLLFHYYDKDFNNEADTPDNFQSRRPNTSFCFLDIRSPGLGDTAMYLCATSRDLGRWEPQHFGDGTRLSIL.

The chain uses TRBV6-5 and TRBJ2-7; 7 nucleotides align to TRBD1. Germline V gene lookup returns CDR1 MNHEY and CDR2 SVGAGI. The CDR3 spans 14 residues. V trimming: 0 bases; J trimming: 4 bases; junction bases outside the gene matches: 3. CDR3 region: CASSYSTGWYEQYF. CDR3 DNA sequence: TGTGCCAGCAGTTACTCGACAGGGTGGTACGAGCAGTACTTC.

This chain's CDR3 is CASSVDQGATGNTIYF. As DNA, the CDR3 is TGTGCCAGCAGCGTAGACCAGGGGGCAACAGGAAACACCATATATTTT. The chain links TRBV9 to TRBJ1-3; 8 bases map to TRBD1. The CDR3 sequence is 16 residues long. The junction had 6 bases not matched to a gene; V was cut back by 0 bases and J by 4 bases. In germline, CDR1 is SGDLS, CDR2 YYNGEE.

The chain combines TRBV28 with TRBJ1-1, with D perhaps TRBD1 (5 bases). The CDR3 runs 15 residues. The germline gives CDR1 MDHEN, CDR2 SYDVKM. The V end lost 4 bases, the J end lost 0 bases, and 12 bases lay between the germline ends. CDR3 protein: CASSSMTAVNTEAFF. The CDR3 nucleotides read TGTGCCAGCAGTTCGATGACAGCCGTGAACACTGAAGCTTTCTTT.

This sequence joins TRBV5-1 and TRBJ2-1; 7 bases map to TRBD1. CDR3 size: 14 residues. The germline CDR1 and CDR2 sequences are SGHRS and YFSETQ. Trimming at V came to 1 base and at J to 9 bases, leaving 7 bases not matched to a gene. This CDR3 is CASSLFRGGREQFF. As DNA, the CDR3 is TGCGCCAGCAGCTTGTTTCGAGGGGGCCGTGAGCAGTTCTTC.

The V gene is TRBV19, the J gene TRBJ2-7, with TRBD2 identical over 14 bases. In germline, CDR1 is LNHDA, CDR2 SQIVND (reference sequence). The V gene end was trimmed by 6 bases and the J gene end by 2 bases; junction bases not matched to a gene: 6. The CDR3 loop spans 16 amino acids. In DNA, the CDR3 is TGTGCCAGTAGGAAACCGACTAGCGGGGGGGCCTACGAGCAGTACTTC. This sequence encodes CASRKPTSGGAYEQYF.

This clone has a single count. This chain links TRBV21-1 with TRBJ1-2. TRBV21-1 is labeled a pseudogene. The CDR3 loop spans 15 amino acids. The CDR3, as DNA: TGTGCCAGCAGCCCCCGGGAGTTAGAGATTTACGGCTACACCTTC. Its protein is CASSPRELEIYGYTF.

The V call is TRBV3-1 (or the pseudogene TRBV3-2), the J call TRBJ1-1, with TRBD1 as a possible D gene (5 bases). CDR1 and CDR2 (germline): LGHDT, YNNKEL (reference sequence). CDR3 length equals 11 residues. V was cut by 2 bases and J by 10 bases, with 8 bases left in between. CDR3 bases: TGTGCCAGCAGCCAAAGGGGTGGAGCTTTCTTT. Protein product: CASSQRGGAFF.